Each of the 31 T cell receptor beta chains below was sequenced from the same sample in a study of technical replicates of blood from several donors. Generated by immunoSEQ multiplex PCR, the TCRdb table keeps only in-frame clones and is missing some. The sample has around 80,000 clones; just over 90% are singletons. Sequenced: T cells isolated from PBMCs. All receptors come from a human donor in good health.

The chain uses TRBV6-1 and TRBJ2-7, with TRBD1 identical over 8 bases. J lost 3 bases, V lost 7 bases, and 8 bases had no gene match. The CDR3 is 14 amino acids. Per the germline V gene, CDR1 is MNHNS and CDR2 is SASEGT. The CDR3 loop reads CASMTTGDNYEQYF. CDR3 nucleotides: TGTGCCAGCATGACGACAGGGGACAACTACGAGCAGTACTTC.

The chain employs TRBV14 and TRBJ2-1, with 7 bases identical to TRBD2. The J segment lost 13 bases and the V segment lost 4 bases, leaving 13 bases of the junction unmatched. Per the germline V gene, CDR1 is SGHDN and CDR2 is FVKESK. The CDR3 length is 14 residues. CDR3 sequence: CASSLAGTIMRQFF. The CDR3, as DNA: TGTGCCAGCAGCCTAGCCGGGACTATAATGCGTCAGTTCTTC. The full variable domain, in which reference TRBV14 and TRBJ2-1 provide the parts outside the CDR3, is EAGVTQFPSHSVIEKGQTVTLRCDPISGHDNLYWYRRVMGKEIKFLLHFVKESKQDESGMPNNRFLAERTGGTYSTLKVQPAELEDSGVYFCASSLAGTIMRQFFGPGTRLTVL.

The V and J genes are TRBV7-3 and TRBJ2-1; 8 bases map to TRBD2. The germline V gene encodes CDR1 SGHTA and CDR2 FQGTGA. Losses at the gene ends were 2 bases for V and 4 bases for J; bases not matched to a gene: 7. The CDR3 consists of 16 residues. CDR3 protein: CASSLYGSGDYNEQFF. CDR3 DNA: TGTGCCAGCAGCTTATACGGTAGCGGGGATTACAATGAGCAGTTCTTC.

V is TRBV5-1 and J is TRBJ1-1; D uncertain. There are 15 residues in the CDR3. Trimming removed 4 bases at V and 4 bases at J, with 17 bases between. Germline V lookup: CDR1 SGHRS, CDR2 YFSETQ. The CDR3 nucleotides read TGCGCCAGCAGCCGCCCCGAGGTAGGATCCACTGAAGCTTTCTTT. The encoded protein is CASSRPEVGSTEAFF.

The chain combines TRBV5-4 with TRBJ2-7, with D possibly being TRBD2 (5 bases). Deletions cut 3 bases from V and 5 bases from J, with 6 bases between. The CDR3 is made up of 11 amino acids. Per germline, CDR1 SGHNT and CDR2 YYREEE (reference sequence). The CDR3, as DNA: TGTGCCAGCAGCTCTAGCAACGAGCAGTACTTC. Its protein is CASSSSNEQYF.

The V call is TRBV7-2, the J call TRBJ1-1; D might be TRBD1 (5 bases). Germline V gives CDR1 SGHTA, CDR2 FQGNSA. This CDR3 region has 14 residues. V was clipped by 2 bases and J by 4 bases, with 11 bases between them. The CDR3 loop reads CASSLSRQGTEAFF. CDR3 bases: TGTGCCAGCAGCTTATCCCGGCAGGGCACTGAAGCTTTCTTT.

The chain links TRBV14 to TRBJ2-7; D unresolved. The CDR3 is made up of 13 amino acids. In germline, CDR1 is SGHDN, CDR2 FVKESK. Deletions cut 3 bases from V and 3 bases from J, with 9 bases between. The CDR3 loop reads CASSQETDYEQYF. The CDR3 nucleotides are TGTGCCAGCAGCCAGGAAACAGACTACGAGCAGTACTTC.

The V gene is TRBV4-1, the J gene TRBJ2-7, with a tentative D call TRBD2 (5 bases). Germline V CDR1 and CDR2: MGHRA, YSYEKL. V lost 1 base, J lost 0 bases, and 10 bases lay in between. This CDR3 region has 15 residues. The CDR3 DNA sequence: TGCGCCAGCAGCCAAGTGGGAGCGAACTCCTACGAGCAGTACTTC. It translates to CASSQVGANSYEQYF.

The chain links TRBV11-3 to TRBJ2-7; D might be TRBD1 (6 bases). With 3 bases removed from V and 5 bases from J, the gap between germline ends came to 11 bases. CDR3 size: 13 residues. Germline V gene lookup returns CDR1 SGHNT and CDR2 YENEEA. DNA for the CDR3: TGTGCCAGCAGCTTCATCCAGGGGAACGAGCAGTACTTC. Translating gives CASSFIQGNEQYF.

DNA for the CDR3: TGTGCCAGTATGGGGAGAGGGTCCGAACGATATGGCTACACCTTC. Amino acid sequence: CASMGRGSERYGYTF. V is TRBV19 and J is TRBJ1-2; D remains unclear. Trimming removed 7 bases at V and 5 bases at J, with 20 bases between. There are 15 residues in the CDR3. Germline assignment: CDR1 LNHDA and CDR2 SQIVND (reference sequence).

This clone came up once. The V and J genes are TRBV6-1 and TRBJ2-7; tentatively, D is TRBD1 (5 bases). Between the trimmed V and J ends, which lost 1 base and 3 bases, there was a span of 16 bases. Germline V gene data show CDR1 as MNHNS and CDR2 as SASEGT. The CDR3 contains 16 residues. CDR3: CASSEEGWNAGYEQYF. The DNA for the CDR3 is TGTGCCAGCAGTGAAGAGGGGTGGAACGCCGGCTACGAGCAGTACTTC.

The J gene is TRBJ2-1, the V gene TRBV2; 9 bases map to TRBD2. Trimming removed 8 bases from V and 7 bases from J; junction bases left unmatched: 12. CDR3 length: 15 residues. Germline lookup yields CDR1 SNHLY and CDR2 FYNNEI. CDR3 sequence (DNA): TGTGCCAGCCCCATACCTAGCGGGAAGGTAAATGAGCAGTTCTTC. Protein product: CASPIPSGKVNEQFF.

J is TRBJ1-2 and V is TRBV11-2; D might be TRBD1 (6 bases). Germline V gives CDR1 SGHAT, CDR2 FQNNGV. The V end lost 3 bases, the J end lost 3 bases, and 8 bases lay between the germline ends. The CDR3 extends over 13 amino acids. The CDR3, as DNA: TGTGCCAGCAGCTTGGGGGCAGACTATGGCTACACCTTC. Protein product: CASSLGADYGYTF.

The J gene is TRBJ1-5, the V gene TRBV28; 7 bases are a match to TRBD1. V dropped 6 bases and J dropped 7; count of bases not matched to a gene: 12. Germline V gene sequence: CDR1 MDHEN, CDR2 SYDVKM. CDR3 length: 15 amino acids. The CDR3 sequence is CASREETGVRQPQHF. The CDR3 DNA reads TGTGCCAGCAGGGAGGAAACAGGGGTTAGGCAGCCCCAGCATTTT.

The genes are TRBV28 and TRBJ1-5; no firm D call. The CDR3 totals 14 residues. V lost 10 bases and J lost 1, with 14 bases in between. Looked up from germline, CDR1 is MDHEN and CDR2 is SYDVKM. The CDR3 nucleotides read TGTGCCACCCGGGTGGAGGGCAGCAATCAGCCCCAGCATTTT. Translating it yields CATRVEGSNQPQHF.

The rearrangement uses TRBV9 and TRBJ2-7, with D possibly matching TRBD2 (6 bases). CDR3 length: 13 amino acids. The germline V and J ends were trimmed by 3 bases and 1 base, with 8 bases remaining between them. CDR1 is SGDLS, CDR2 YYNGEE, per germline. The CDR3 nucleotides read TGTGCCAGCAGCGATGGGACTTCCTACGAGCAGTACTTC. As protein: CASSDGTSYEQYF.

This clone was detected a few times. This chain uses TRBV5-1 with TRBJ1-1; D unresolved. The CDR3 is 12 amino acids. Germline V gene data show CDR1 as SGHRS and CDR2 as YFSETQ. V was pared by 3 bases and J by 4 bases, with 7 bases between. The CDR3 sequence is CASSWSGTEAFF. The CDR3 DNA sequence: TGCGCCAGCAGCTGGAGTGGCACTGAAGCTTTCTTT.

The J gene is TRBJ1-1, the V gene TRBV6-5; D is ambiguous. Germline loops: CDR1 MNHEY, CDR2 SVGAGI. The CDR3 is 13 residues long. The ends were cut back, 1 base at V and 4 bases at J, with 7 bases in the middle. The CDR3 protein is CASSYLEVTEAFF. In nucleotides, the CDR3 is TGTGCCAGCAGTTACTTAGAGGTCACTGAAGCTTTCTTT.

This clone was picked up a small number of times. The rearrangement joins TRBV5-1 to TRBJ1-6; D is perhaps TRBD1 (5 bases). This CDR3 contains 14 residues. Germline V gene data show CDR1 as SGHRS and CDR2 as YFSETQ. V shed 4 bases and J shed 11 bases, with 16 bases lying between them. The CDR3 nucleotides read TGCGCCAGCAGCGGCAAGCAGGGAGGTGCACCCCTCCACTTT. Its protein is CASSGKQGGAPLHF.

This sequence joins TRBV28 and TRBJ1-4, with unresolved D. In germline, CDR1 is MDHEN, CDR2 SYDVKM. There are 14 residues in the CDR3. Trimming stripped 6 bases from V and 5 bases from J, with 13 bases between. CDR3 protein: CASRFGGLNEKLFF. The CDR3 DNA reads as TGTGCCAGCAGATTTGGCGGATTAAATGAAAAACTGTTTTTT.

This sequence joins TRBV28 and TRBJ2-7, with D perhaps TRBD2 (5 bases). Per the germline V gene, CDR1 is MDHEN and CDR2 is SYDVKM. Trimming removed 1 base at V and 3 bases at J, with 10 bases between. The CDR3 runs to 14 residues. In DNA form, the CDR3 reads TGTGCCAGCAGTTTATTGGAGGATCGCTACGAGCAGTACTTC. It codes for CASSLLEDRYEQYF.

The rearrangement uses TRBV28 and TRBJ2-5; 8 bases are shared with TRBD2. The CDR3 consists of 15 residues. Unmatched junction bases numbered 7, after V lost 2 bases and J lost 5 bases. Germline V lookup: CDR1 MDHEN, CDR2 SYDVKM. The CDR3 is CASSLPGRALETQYF. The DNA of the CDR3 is TGTGCCAGCAGTTTACCCGGGAGGGCGTTGGAGACCCAGTACTTC.

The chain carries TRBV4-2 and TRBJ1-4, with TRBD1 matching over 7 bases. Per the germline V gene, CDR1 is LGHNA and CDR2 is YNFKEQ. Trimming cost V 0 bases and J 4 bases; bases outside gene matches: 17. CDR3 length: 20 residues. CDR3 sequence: CASSQEGVRDSSLGNEKLFF. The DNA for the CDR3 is TGTGCCAGCAGCCAAGAGGGTGTGAGGGACAGTTCACTTGGTAATGAAAAACTGTTTTTT.

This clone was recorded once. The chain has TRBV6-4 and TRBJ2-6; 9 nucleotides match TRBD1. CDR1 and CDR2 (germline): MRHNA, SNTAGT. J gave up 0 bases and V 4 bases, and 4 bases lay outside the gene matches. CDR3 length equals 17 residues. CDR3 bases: TGTGCCAGCAGTGGGGACAGGGAGAGCTCTGGGGCCAACGTCCTGACTTTC. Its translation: CASSGDRESSGANVLTF.

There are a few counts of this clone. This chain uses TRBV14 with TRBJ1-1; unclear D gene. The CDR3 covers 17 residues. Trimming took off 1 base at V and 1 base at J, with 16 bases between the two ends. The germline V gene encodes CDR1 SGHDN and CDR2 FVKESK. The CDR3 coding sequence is TGTGCCAGCAGCCAAGTGAGGAAGGATTTGCGGAACACTGAAGCTTTCTTT. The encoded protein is CASSQVRKDLRNTEAFF.

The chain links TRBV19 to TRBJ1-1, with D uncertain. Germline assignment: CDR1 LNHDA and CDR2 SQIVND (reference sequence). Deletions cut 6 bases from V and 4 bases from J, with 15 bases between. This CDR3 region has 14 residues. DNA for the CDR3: TGTGCCAGTAGCCGGATCCGCACGGGCACTGAAGCTTTCTTT. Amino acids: CASSRIRTGTEAFF.

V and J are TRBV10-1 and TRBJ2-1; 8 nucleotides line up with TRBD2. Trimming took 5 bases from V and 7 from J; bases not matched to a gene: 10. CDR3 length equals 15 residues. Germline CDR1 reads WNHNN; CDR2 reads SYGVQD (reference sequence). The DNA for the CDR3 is TGCGCCAGCAGTCCCGGGACTAGGGTGGGGAATGAGCAGTTCTTC. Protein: CASSPGTRVGNEQFF.

The CDR3 loop is CAWSRLQGRQQGSSSYNEQFF. The CDR3 bases are TGTGCCTGGAGTAGGCTCCAGGGACGCCAACAGGGGAGCAGCTCCTACAATGAGCAGTTCTTC. The chain carries TRBV30 and TRBJ2-1; 7 bases fit TRBD1. The length of the CDR3 is 21 residues. V lost 2 bases to trimming and J lost 0 bases; unmatched junction nucleotides: 22. CDR1 is GTSNPN and CDR2 is SVGIG in the germline V gene (reference sequence).

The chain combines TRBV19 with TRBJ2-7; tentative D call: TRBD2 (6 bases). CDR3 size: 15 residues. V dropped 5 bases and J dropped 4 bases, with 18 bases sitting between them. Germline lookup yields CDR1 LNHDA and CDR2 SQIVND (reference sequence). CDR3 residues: CASSPVGGKGYEQYF. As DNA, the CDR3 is TGTGCCAGTAGTCCCGTGGGCGGGAAAGGGTACGAGCAGTACTTC.

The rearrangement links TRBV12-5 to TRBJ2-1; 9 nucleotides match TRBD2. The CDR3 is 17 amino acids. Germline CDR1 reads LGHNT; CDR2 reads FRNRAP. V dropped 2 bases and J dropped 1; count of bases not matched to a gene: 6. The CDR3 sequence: CASGLTPLAGSYNEQFF. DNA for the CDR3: TGTGCTAGTGGTTTGACCCCCCTAGCGGGATCCTACAATGAGCAGTTCTTC.

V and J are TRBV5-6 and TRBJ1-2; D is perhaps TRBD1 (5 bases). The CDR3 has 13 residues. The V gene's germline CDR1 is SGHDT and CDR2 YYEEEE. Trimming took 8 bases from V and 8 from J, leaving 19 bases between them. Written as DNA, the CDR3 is TGTGCCAGTGATTCAGGTACGGGGGTCGGCTACACCTTC. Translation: CASDSGTGVGYTF.